One sample yielded the 24 T cell receptor beta chains listed below, sequenced in a study of cytotoxic CD8 clonotypes in ibrutinib-treated CLL. Profiled with immunoSEQ multiplex PCR; TCRdb holds only in-frame clones, not every one. Here the sample spans tens of thousands of clones, approximately 71% being singletons. Source: PBMCs, taken after 12 months of ibrutinib treatment. These receptors were collected from a human donor with chronic lymphocytic leukemia.

Regarding this clone: This sample includes further DNA sequences coding for the same CDR3. The rearrangement uses TRBV18 and TRBJ2-3; TRBD2 is a possible D gene (6 bases). Germline V gives CDR1 KGHSH, CDR2 LQKENI. The ends were cut back, 3 bases at V and 5 bases at J, with 6 bases in the middle. The CDR3 is 12 residues long. DNA of the CDR3: TGTGCCAGCTCACCGGGGGGAGATACGCAGTATTTT. Protein sequence: CASSPGGDTQYF.

The rearrangement uses TRBV2 and TRBJ1-5; D is ambiguous. The CDR3 is 13 residues long. Germline V gene sequence: CDR1 SNHLY, CDR2 FYNNEI. V dropped 3 bases and J dropped 4 bases, with 7 bases sitting between them. The CDR3 loop is CASSDGENQPQHF. CDR3 DNA sequence: TGTGCCAGCAGTGATGGGGAAAATCAGCCCCAGCATTTT.

There are a few counts of this clone. V gene TRBV5-4 combines with J gene TRBJ1-2; 8 positions agree with TRBD1. Germline V gives CDR1 SGHNT, CDR2 YYREEE (reference sequence). V was pared by 2 bases and J by 4 bases, with 4 bases of the junction left unmatched. This CDR3 is built from 14 residues. The CDR3 nucleotides read TGTGCCAGCAGCTTCGGACAGGGACCCTATGGCTACACCTTC. It is translated as CASSFGQGPYGYTF.

The chain recombines TRBV6-1 with TRBJ2-2; D is ambiguous. Germline V gene sequence: CDR1 MNHNS, CDR2 SASEGT. V shed 3 bases and J shed 1 base, with 9 bases lying between them. The CDR3 is 15 residues long. CDR3 sequence (DNA): TGTGCCAGCAGTGACAGGCGGATGAACACCGGGGAGCTGTTTTTT. It yields the protein CASSDRRMNTGELFF.

This chain connects TRBV20-1 to TRBJ1-4, with D unresolved. There are 11 residues in the CDR3. Germline loops: CDR1 DFQATT, CDR2 SNEGSKA (reference sequence). The V end lost 6 bases, the J end lost 5 bases, and 7 bases lay between the germline ends. This CDR3 is CSAKGNEKLFF. The CDR3 DNA follows: TGCAGTGCGAAAGGGAATGAAAAACTGTTTTTT.

The chain has TRBV7-2 and TRBJ2-7; D is unresolved. CDR1 is SGHTA, CDR2 FQGNSA, per germline. The CDR3 has 11 residues. Trimming took off 5 bases at V and 4 bases at J, with 6 bases between the two ends. CDR3 in DNA: TGTGCCAGCAGCGGAACTTACGAGCAGTACTTC. This encodes CASSGTYEQYF.

This rearrangement joins TRBV20-1 to TRBJ2-7, with D unresolved. CDR1 DFQATT and CDR2 SNEGSKA come from the germline V gene (reference sequence). The CDR3 contains 11 residues. Trimming removed 2 bases from V and 7 bases from J, with 9 bases in between. The CDR3 region has the DNA TGCAGTGCTAGAAAGACATTGGAGCAGTACTTC. Its translation: CSARKTLEQYF.

The J gene is TRBJ1-1, the V gene TRBV21-1. TRBV21-1 is listed as a pseudogene. The length of the CDR3 is 14 residues. CDR3 loop: CASSKRAGPWKAFF. In DNA form, the CDR3 reads TGTGCCAGCAGCAAGAGGGCCGGCCCCTGGAAGGCTTTCTTT.

The V call is TRBV9, the J call TRBJ2-2; possible D gene TRBD1, 5 bases. Trimming left V 4 bases short and J 4 bases short, with 17 bases between. Germline V CDR1 and CDR2: SGDLS, YYNGEE. The CDR3 has 16 amino acids. CDR3 loop: CASSMTADSATGELFF. The CDR3 nucleotides are TGTGCCAGCAGCATGACTGCCGACAGCGCCACCGGGGAGCTGTTTTTT.

The rearrangement uses TRBV4-1 and TRBJ2-7, with 7 bases that match TRBD1. The CDR3 spans 14 residues. Trimming at V came to 1 base and at J to 3 bases, leaving 3 bases not matched to a gene. The germline V gene encodes CDR1 MGHRA and CDR2 YSYEKL. The CDR3 DNA sequence: TGCGCCAGCAGCCAAGTTCGGGACAGCTACGAGCAGTACTTC. Translated: CASSQVRDSYEQYF.

This rearrangement joins TRBV7-6 to TRBJ2-2, with 7 bases that match TRBD1. The germline gives CDR1 SGHVS, CDR2 FNYEAQ. This CDR3 is built from 13 residues. Trimming took 7 bases from V and 7 from J; bases not matched to a gene: 6. The CDR3 is CASNTGVDGELFF. Written as DNA, the CDR3 is TGTGCCAGCAACACAGGGGTAGACGGGGAGCTGTTTTTT.

This chain uses TRBV6-5 with TRBJ1-1; D unclear. The germline CDR1 and CDR2 sequences are MNHEY and SVGAGI. Trimming cost V 0 bases and J 1 base, with 6 bases left between them. CDR3 size: 14 residues. CDR3 sequence: CASSYSSWNTEAFF. The CDR3 DNA reads TGTGCCAGCAGTTACTCGAGCTGGAACACTGAAGCTTTCTTT.

This chain connects TRBV7-3 to TRBJ2-3, with D unresolved. Germline V lookup: CDR1 SGHTA, CDR2 FQGTGA. This CDR3 spans 13 amino acids. Trimming left V 5 bases short and J 4 bases short, with 10 bases between. CDR3 coding DNA: TGTGCCAGCAGCCTCCCTAGGGCAGATACGCAGTATTTT. Amino acids: CASSLPRADTQYF. The full variable domain, with the rest looked up from reference TRBV7-3 and TRBJ2-3, is GAGVSQTPSNKVTEKGKYVELRCDPISGHTALYWYRQSLGQGPEFLIYFQGTGAADDSGLPNDRFFAVRPEGSVSTLKIQRTERGDSAVYLCASSLPRADTQYFGPGTRLTVL.

This clone was found a few times. The rearrangement uses TRBV28 and TRBJ2-7; D gene uncertain. Germline V lookup: CDR1 MDHEN, CDR2 SYDVKM. This CDR3 is 11 amino acids long. V lost 9 bases, J lost 0 bases, and 6 bases lay in between. The CDR3 bases are TGTGCCAGTTACAGCTCCTACGAGCAGTACTTC. Residues: CASYSSYEQYF.

This clone turned up a few times. This rearrangement joins TRBV5-1 to TRBJ2-1; D gene ambiguous. Germline V gene lookup returns CDR1 SGHRS and CDR2 YFSETQ. The CDR3 is 11 amino acids. Trimming removed 2 bases at V and 10 bases at J, with 7 bases between. The CDR3 DNA reads as TGCGCCAGCAGCTTCTCGGAAGAGCAGTTCTTC. Its protein product is CASSFSEEQFF.

The rearrangement uses TRBV6-1 and TRBJ2-5; perhaps D is TRBD1 or TRBD2 (6 bases each). The V end lost 1 base, the J end lost 5 bases, and 11 bases lay between the germline ends. The V gene's germline CDR1 is MNHNS and CDR2 SASEGT. The CDR3 is made up of 14 amino acids. This CDR3 is CASSEVGAGETQYF. In DNA form, the CDR3 reads TGTGCCAGCAGTGAAGTGGGGGCGGGGGAGACCCAGTACTTC.

This chain joins TRBV7-2 and TRBJ2-7, with 9 nucleotides matching TRBD2. Per the germline V gene, CDR1 is SGHTA and CDR2 is FQGNSA. Germline trimming cut 5 bases from V and 2 bases from J; bases unmatched to any gene: 7. The CDR3 has 15 amino acids. The CDR3 protein is CASSLTSGLPYEQYF. The CDR3 DNA reads TGTGCCAGCAGCCTAACTAGCGGGCTCCCCTACGAGCAGTACTTC.

V gene TRBV5-4 combines with J gene TRBJ2-2; the match to TRBD2 covers 7 bases. The CDR3 is made up of 15 amino acids. V lost 4 bases, J lost 5 bases, and 8 bases stayed unmatched. The V gene's germline CDR1 is SGHNT and CDR2 YYREEE (reference sequence). CDR3 residues: CASSPGLAATGELFF. As DNA, the CDR3 is TGTGCCAGCAGCCCGGGTCTAGCGGCAACCGGGGAGCTGTTTTTT.

The chain has TRBV28 and TRBJ1-4; no firm D call. Trimming stripped 8 bases from V and 8 bases from J, with 21 bases between. The CDR3 contains 15 residues. In germline, CDR1 is MDHEN, CDR2 SYDVKM. CDR3 DNA sequence: TGTGCCAGCCACGACGTGGGCACGCTAGGGGAAAAACTGTTTTTT. Translation: CASHDVGTLGEKLFF. Supplemented by reference TRBV28 and TRBJ1-4, the full variable domain reads DVKVTQSSRYLVKRTGEKVFLECVQDMDHENMFWYRQDPGLGLRLIYFSYDVKMKEKGDIPEGYSVSREKKERFSLILESASTNQTSMYLCASHDVGTLGEKLFFGSGTQLSVL.

This sequence joins TRBV6-1 and TRBJ1-5, with D possibly TRBD1 on 5 matching bases. Germline CDR1 MNHNS, CDR2 SASEGT. V was shortened by 5 bases and J by 4 bases, with 9 bases between the two germline ends. This CDR3 comprises 13 residues. The CDR3 DNA reads as TGTGCCAGCAGTATTGACAGAAATCAGCCCCAGCATTTT. Protein: CASSIDRNQPQHF.

The V gene is TRBV2, the J gene TRBJ2-1; 16 nucleotides match TRBD2. CDR1 is SNHLY, CDR2 FYNNEI, per germline. With V trimmed by 6 bases and J by 8 bases, 10 bases remained unmatched. The CDR3 has 17 amino acids. The CDR3 DNA reads TGTGCCAGCAGCCCGGGGACTAGCGGGAGGGCCAAGGATGAGCAGTTCTTC. It encodes CASSPGTSGRAKDEQFF.

The rearrangement links TRBV5-1 to TRBJ2-1; D gene uncertain. There are 13 residues in the CDR3. Per germline, CDR1 SGHRS and CDR2 YFSETQ. Between the trimmed V and J ends, which lost 5 bases and 1 base, there was a span of 7 bases. CDR3 coding DNA: TGCGCCAGCAGTCTTATATCCTACAATGAGCAGTTCTTC. Translating gives CASSLISYNEQFF. Together with reference TRBV5-1 and TRBJ2-1, the CDR3 gives the full variable domain: KAGVTQTPRYLIKTRGQQVTLSCSPISGHRSVSWYQQTPGQGLQFLFEYFSETQRNKGNFPGRFSGRQFSNSRSEMNVSTLELGDSALYLCASSLISYNEQFFGPGTRLTVL.

The rearrangement uses TRBV4-2 and TRBJ2-7, with D uncertain. CDR1 and CDR2 (germline): LGHNA, YNFKEQ. The V end lost 0 bases, the J end lost 2 bases, and 17 bases lay between the germline ends. The CDR3 spans 17 residues. The DNA of the CDR3 is TGTGCCAGCAGCCAAGAAGGCGGCCCCAGCAGGACCTACGAGCAGTACTTC. As protein: CASSQEGGPSRTYEQYF.

The genes are TRBV29-1 and TRBJ2-5; D is perhaps TRBD1 (6 bases). Germline-derived CDR1 and CDR2 are SQVTM and ANQGSEA. This CDR3 region has 13 residues. Between the trimmed V and J ends, which lost 6 bases and 6 bases, there was a span of 17 bases. DNA for the CDR3: TGCAGCGTCGCTCACTTAGGGGGAAAGACCCAGTACTTC. Protein sequence: CSVAHLGGKTQYF.